The subject of this entry is one TCR beta chain. The sample is drawn from a study of metastatic and nonmetastatic thyroid tumors. At the level of the study: Blood and tumor or nodule tissue repertoires from malignant and benign thyroid patients were compared.

TCRdb redid the clone calls on the PCR reads using MiXCR. This table has about 64,000 clones, approximately 4% appearing once. None of the patients had undergone any treatment ahead of thyroid surgery. The sample was blood. The receptor was isolated from a female donor with papillary thyroid cancer or a benign thyroid nodule (not recorded which). Some clones in this sample may be carry-over from other donors' samples.

CDR3 amino acids: CSDGGSGTQYF. For the CDR3, the DNA is TGCAGCGATGGAGGGTCCGGGACCCAGTACTTC. The V gene is TRBV29-1, the J gene TRBJ2-5, with D tentatively TRBD2 (6 bases). Germline values: CDR1 SQVTM, CDR2 ANQGSEA. V was pared by 7 bases and J by 7 bases, with 13 bases between. The CDR3 loop spans 11 amino acids.